This TCR beta chain stems from a study of blood T cell repertoires in COVID-19. Across the whole study: COVID-19 samples, acute and convalescent, were from the United States, Italy and Spain.

The protocol was immunoSEQ multiplex PCR, while the TCRdb copy is restricted to in-frame clones and leaves out a portion. The data contain a few hundred thousand clones, about 80% of them singletons. The V gene's germline CDR1 is MDHEN and CDR2 SYDVKM. The CDR3 has 15 amino acids. Trimming took 5 bases from V and 4 from J; bases not matched to a gene: 6. The age range of participants was about 18 to 95 years, with residence in under 30 US areas. Among Cohort 3 donors, those recovered had two negative PCRs, clearance, or symptom resolution. The V call is TRBV28, the J call TRBJ1-5, with TRBD1 matching over 9 bases. The specimen was PBMCs or T cells enriched from blood (not recorded which). The receptor was isolated from a man aged 50 to 59 who had recovered from COVID-19. The CDR3, as DNA: TGTGCCAGCAGTCCGGGACAGGGTGTTAATCAGCCCCAGCATTTT. This encodes CASSPGQGVNQPQHF.